The present entry profiles one T cell receptor beta chain with its context. The antigen is unknown. Patients aged 18 to 65 had newly diagnosed hyperthyroidism of under 2 months' duration. This entry belongs to a study of T cells in Graves' hyperthyroidism and ophthalmopathy. Deletions cut 5 bases from V and 5 bases from J, with 18 bases between. CDR3 length: 15 residues. Germline loops: CDR1 SEHNR, CDR2 FQNEAQ (reference sequence). Amplification yielded TCR beta CDR3 regions, with RNA transcripts as the source. A first-round RT-PCR of the TCR CDR3 used the HTBI primer set. TCRdb re-analysed the multiplex PCR reads in MiXCR, keeping a single row per CDR3 protein. The top ten hold more than 50% of the sample, which has some 180,000 distinct CDR3 sequences, around 17% seen once. Study results and limitations: Researchers found most expanded thyroid clonotypes above 0.001 in blood as well.

The rearrangement joins TRBV7-9 to TRBJ2-5; TRBD1 is a possible D gene (6 bases). The sequence derives from a woman aged 45-65 years with Graves' hyperthyroidism. The sequenced material came from blood. CDR3 sequence reads: CASSPNWGPGETQYF. Here the CDR3 DNA reads TGTGCCAGCAGCCCTAATTGGGGGCCCGGGGAGACCCAGTACTTC.